A single sample is the source of the 25 T cell receptor beta chains below, sequenced in a study of blood T cell repertoires in COVID-19. Profiling relied on immunoSEQ multiplex PCR, and the TCRdb table lists in-frame clones only, not all of them. The sample records 130,000 to 150,000 clones, approximately 90% being singletons. Sequencing input: PBMCs or T cells enriched from blood (not recorded which). Receptors originate from a woman in her twenties or thirties with acute COVID-19.

The chain carries TRBV29-1 and TRBJ2-1; 7 bases line up with TRBD1. The CDR3 consists of 17 residues. In germline, CDR1 is SQVTM, CDR2 ANQGSEA. CDR3 nucleotide sequence: TGCAGTCCGGCGACAGGGCTCCTCAATCGAGCCTACAATGAGCAGTTCTTC. This gives the protein CSPATGLLNRAYNEQFF.

This clone was recorded a few times. The chain joins TRBV10-2 to TRBJ1-1; no reliable D call. Deletions cut 6 bases from V and 3 bases from J, with 11 bases between. The CDR3 loop spans 13 amino acids. CDR1 and CDR2 from the germline V gene are WSHSY and SAAADI. DNA for the CDR3: TGCGCCAGCAGGGAACTAGGGTACACTGAAGCTTTCTTT. Its translation is CASRELGYTEAFF.

The genes are TRBV4-3 and TRBJ2-3; D may be TRBD2 (6 bases). Germline V gene sequence: CDR1 LGHNA, CDR2 YSLEER. The CDR3 totals 12 residues. V lost 6 bases, J lost 5 bases, and 9 bases lay in between. The CDR3 reads CASSVEGDTQYF. The CDR3 nucleotides read TGCGCCAGCAGTGTGGAGGGAGATACGCAGTATTTT.

In its sample, this clone was seen once. The chain uses TRBV7-3 and TRBJ1-6; D possibly corresponds to TRBD1 (5 bases). Germline CDR1 reads SGHTA; CDR2 reads FQGTGA. There are 17 residues in the CDR3. The V and J ends lost 3 bases and 4 bases respectively, with 16 bases between them. DNA for the CDR3: TGTGCCAGCAGCTTCTATACCGTAAGGGGTTATAATTCACCCCTCCACTTT. It is translated as CASSFYTVRGYNSPLHF.

The chain employs TRBV4-2 and TRBJ2-3, with 7 bases matching TRBD2. Unmatched junction bases numbered 6, after V lost 6 bases and J lost 0 bases. The CDR3 has 15 amino acids. In germline, CDR1 is LGHNA, CDR2 YNFKEQ. The CDR3 DNA is TGTGCCAGCAGACCGACTAGCCGAAGCACAGATACGCAGTATTTT. Protein: CASRPTSRSTDTQYF.

This chain links TRBV4-3 with TRBJ1-6; D is perhaps TRBD1 (6 bases). The CDR3 contains 17 residues. The V and J ends lost 1 base and 3 bases respectively, with 13 bases between them. Germline lookup yields CDR1 LGHNA and CDR2 YSLEER. The CDR3 protein is CASSQGGQALYNSPLHF. CDR3 sequence (DNA): TGCGCCAGCAGCCAAGGGGGGCAGGCACTCTATAATTCACCCCTCCACTTT.

The genes are TRBV2 and TRBJ1-5, with TRBD1 identical over 10 bases. The germline V gene has CDR1 SNHLY and CDR2 FYNNEI. Trimming took 5 bases from V and 6 from J; bases not matched to a gene: 4. This CDR3 has 14 amino acids. This CDR3 reads CASSTGQGFQPQHF. The DNA for the CDR3 is TGTGCCAGCAGTACGGGACAGGGGTTTCAGCCCCAGCATTTT.

The V gene is TRBV28, the J gene TRBJ2-5, with a tentative D call TRBD2 (5 bases). In germline, CDR1 is MDHEN, CDR2 SYDVKM. Trimming removed 3 bases at V and 3 bases at J, with 11 bases between. The CDR3 has 14 residues. CDR3 sequence (DNA): TGTGCCAGCAGTTTCATCGGGAACGAAGAGACCCAGTACTTC. Protein: CASSFIGNEETQYF.

The count of this clone is one. V usage is TRBV4-3 and J usage is TRBJ1-1, with D perhaps matching TRBD1 (5 bases). The V end lost 0 bases, the J end lost 4 bases, and 15 bases lay between the germline ends. Germline CDR1 and CDR2: LGHNA and YSLEER. CDR3 length: 16 residues. Written as DNA, the CDR3 is TGCGCCAGCAGCCAAGAGTTCGGGGGGGGTAGCACTGAAGCTTTCTTT. Protein: CASSQEFGGGSTEAFF.

The chain uses TRBV27 and TRBJ1-1; 7 nucleotides agree with TRBD1. Germline lookup yields CDR1 MNHEY and CDR2 SMNVEV (reference sequence). Trimming removed 4 bases from V and 5 bases from J; junction bases left unmatched: 10. This CDR3 contains 15 residues. The CDR3 protein is CASSYSQGWGTEAFF. Here the CDR3 DNA reads TGTGCCAGCAGTTATTCACAGGGGTGGGGAACTGAAGCTTTCTTT.

The rearrangement uses TRBV9 and TRBJ2-1, with TRBD1 identical over 7 bases. V lost 4 bases and J lost 6; bases outside the gene matches: 7. Germline loops: CDR1 SGDLS, CDR2 YYNGEE. The CDR3 totals 14 residues. Written as DNA, the CDR3 is TGTGCCAGCAGCTTGACAGGGTTGAGCAATGAGCAGTTCTTC. As protein: CASSLTGLSNEQFF.

The V call is TRBV5-1, the J call TRBJ1-2; 11 bases align to TRBD1. Unmatched junction bases numbered 13, after V lost 4 bases and J lost 8 bases. CDR3 size: 16 residues. From germline, CDR1 is SGHRS and CDR2 YFSETQ. The CDR3 DNA reads as TGCGCCAGCAGCCCGGCCGGGACAGGGGGATCCCTCGGCTACACCTTC. Translation: CASSPAGTGGSLGYTF.

The chain carries TRBV9 and TRBJ2-3; the match to TRBD2 covers 14 bases. Per germline, CDR1 SGDLS and CDR2 YYNGEE. The V and J ends lost 4 bases and 5 bases, in that order; junction bases with no gene match: 9. The CDR3 is 17 residues long. For the CDR3, the DNA is TGTGCCAGCAGCCCCCAGGAAGGACTAGCGGGAGGAGATACGCAGTATTTT. As protein: CASSPQEGLAGGDTQYF. Full variable domain (rest looked up from reference TRBV9 and TRBJ2-3): DSGVTQTPKHLITATGQRVTLRCSPRSGDLSVYWYQQSLDQGLQFLIQYYNGEERAKGNILERFSAQQFPDLHSELNLSSLELGDSALYFCASSPQEGLAGGDTQYFGPGTRLTVL.

This rearrangement joins TRBV10-3 to TRBJ1-6; D gene uncertain. Germline values: CDR1 ENHRY, CDR2 SYGVKD. The CDR3 is 16 amino acids. V was pared by 2 bases and J by 2 bases, with 10 bases between. Written as DNA, the CDR3 is TGTGCCATCAGTGAGAGAGGAGAGACCTATAATTCACCCCTCCACTTT. Its translation: CAISERGETYNSPLHF.

A single count supports this clone. The chain recombines TRBV7-3 with TRBJ2-1; 7 nucleotides match TRBD2. The ends lost 2 bases at V and 2 bases at J; junction bases unmatched: 6. Germline lookup yields CDR1 SGHTA and CDR2 FQGTGA. This CDR3 comprises 16 residues. DNA of the CDR3: TGTGCCAGCAGCTTACGTAGCGGGTCAACCTACAATGAGCAGTTCTTC. The encoded protein is CASSLRSGSTYNEQFF.

J is TRBJ2-2 and V is TRBV9; 14 bases are shared with TRBD2. The CDR3 covers 20 residues. The V gene end was trimmed by 9 bases and the J gene end by 0 bases; junction bases not matched to a gene: 16. Germline V gene data show CDR1 as SGDLS and CDR2 as YYNGEE. CDR3 protein: CATLPQRTSGRHANTGELFF. For the CDR3, the DNA is TGTGCCACCTTACCGCAACGGACTAGCGGGAGGCATGCGAACACCGGGGAGCTGTTTTTT.

This clone was counted only a few times. The CDR3 sequence: CASSSPGTGAAGELFF. The CDR3, as DNA: TGTGCCAGCAGCTCACCCGGGACAGGGGCGGCCGGGGAGCTGTTTTTT. The chain has TRBV7-3 and TRBJ2-2; the match to TRBD1 covers 10 bases. The CDR3 has 16 amino acids. Trimming removed 4 bases from V and 6 bases from J; junction bases left unmatched: 8. In germline, CDR1 is SGHTA, CDR2 FQGTGA.

This sequence joins TRBV7-2 and TRBJ2-5; tentative D call: TRBD1 (5 bases). Trimming took off 6 bases at V and 4 bases at J, with 15 bases between the two ends. Germline V gene data show CDR1 as SGHTA and CDR2 as FQGNSA. This CDR3 is 14 amino acids long. Here the CDR3 reads CASRPQGFGETQYF. The CDR3 nucleotides read TGTGCCAGCAGGCCCCAGGGTTTTGGAGAGACCCAGTACTTC.

V gene TRBV27 combines with J gene TRBJ2-1; 12 nucleotides align to TRBD2. This CDR3 is 15 amino acids long. In germline, CDR1 is MNHEY, CDR2 SMNVEV (reference sequence). V shed 8 bases and J 5 bases; nucleotides not matched to a gene: 7. For the CDR3, the DNA is TGTGCCAGCGTACTAGCGGGAGGAACCCACAATGAGCAGTTCTTC. Translation gives CASVLAGGTHNEQFF.

The rearrangement joins TRBV6-6 to TRBJ1-2; D is possibly TRBD1 (5 bases). With 6 bases removed from V and 1 base from J, the gap between germline ends came to 12 bases. Germline loops: CDR1 MNHNY, CDR2 SVGAGI (reference sequence). CDR3 length: 14 amino acids. The CDR3 sequence: CASSSRQINYGYTF. The DNA of the CDR3 is TGTGCCAGCAGCTCACGACAGATTAACTATGGCTACACCTTC.

The CDR3 region is CASSLGGTGDTGELFF. For the CDR3, the DNA is TGTGCCAGCAGCTTGGGTGGGACAGGGGACACCGGGGAGCTGTTTTTT. The chain has TRBV5-4 and TRBJ2-2; 10 nucleotides match TRBD1. This CDR3 comprises 16 residues. V shed 0 bases and J 3 bases; nucleotides not matched to a gene: 2. The V gene's germline CDR1 is SGHNT and CDR2 YYREEE (reference sequence). Variable domain in full (rest from reference TRBV5-4 and TRBJ2-2): ETGVTQSPTHLIKTRGQQVTLRCSSQSGHNTVSWYQQALGQGPQFIFQYYREEENGRGNFPPRFSGLQFPNYSSELNVNALELDDSALYLCASSLGGTGDTGELFFGEGSRLTVL.

The chain has TRBV13 and TRBJ1-5, with 7 positions matching TRBD1. Germline lookup yields CDR1 PRHDT and CDR2 FYEKMQ (reference sequence). V was clipped by 5 bases and J by 11 bases; unmatched bases: 21. This CDR3 comprises 17 residues. The CDR3: CASSIRQGFGGGGAQHF. CDR3 in DNA: TGTGCCAGCAGCATAAGACAGGGCTTTGGCGGAGGCGGAGCCCAGCATTTT.

This chain connects TRBV25-1 to TRBJ2-6, with a possible D match to TRBD1 (5 bases). CDR1 MGHDK and CDR2 SYGVNS come from the germline V gene. The ends were cut back, 6 bases at V and 2 bases at J, with 20 bases in the middle. This CDR3 contains 18 residues. CDR3 in amino acids: CASSKTSGSGTGANVLTF. DNA of the CDR3: TGTGCCAGCAGCAAGACGTCCGGGTCAGGGACTGGGGCCAACGTCCTGACTTTC.

This chain uses TRBV4-3 with TRBJ1-2; D gene uncertain. Per the germline V gene, CDR1 is LGHNA and CDR2 is YSLEER. The CDR3 has 14 amino acids. V dropped 6 bases and J dropped 2 bases, with 13 bases sitting between them. CDR3 sequence reads: CASRATVRNYGYTF. CDR3 DNA: TGCGCCAGCAGAGCTACGGTGAGGAACTATGGCTACACCTTC.

The chain carries TRBV19 and TRBJ1-2, with D uncertain. Per germline, CDR1 LNHDA and CDR2 SQIVND (reference sequence). V was cut by 11 bases and J by 2 bases, with 12 bases left in between. This CDR3 has 12 residues. The CDR3 DNA reads TGTGCCGGGAGGACGGAAAACTATGGCTACACCTTC. Residues: CAGRTENYGYTF.